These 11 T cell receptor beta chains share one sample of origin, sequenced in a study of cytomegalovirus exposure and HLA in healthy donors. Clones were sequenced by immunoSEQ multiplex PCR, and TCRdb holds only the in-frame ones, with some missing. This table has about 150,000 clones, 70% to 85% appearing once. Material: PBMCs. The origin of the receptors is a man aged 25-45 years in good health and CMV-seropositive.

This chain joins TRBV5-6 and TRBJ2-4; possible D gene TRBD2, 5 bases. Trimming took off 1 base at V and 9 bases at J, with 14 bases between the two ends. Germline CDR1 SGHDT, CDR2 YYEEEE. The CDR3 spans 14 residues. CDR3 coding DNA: TGTGCCAGCAGCTTGCGGCTAGCCCTGGGCATTCAGTACTTC. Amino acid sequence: CASSLRLALGIQYF.

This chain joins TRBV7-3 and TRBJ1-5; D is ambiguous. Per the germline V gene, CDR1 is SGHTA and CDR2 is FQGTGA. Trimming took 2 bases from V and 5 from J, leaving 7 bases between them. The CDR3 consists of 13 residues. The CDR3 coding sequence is TGTGCCAGCAGCTTAGAGGAAGATCAGCCCCAGCATTTT. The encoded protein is CASSLEEDQPQHF.

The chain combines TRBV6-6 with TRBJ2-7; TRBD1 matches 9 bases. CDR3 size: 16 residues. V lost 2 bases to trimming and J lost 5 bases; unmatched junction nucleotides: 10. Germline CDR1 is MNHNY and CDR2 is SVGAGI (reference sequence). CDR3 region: CASSYPTGTGSNEQYF. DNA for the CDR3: TGTGCCAGCAGTTACCCCACCGGGACAGGGAGTAACGAGCAGTACTTC.

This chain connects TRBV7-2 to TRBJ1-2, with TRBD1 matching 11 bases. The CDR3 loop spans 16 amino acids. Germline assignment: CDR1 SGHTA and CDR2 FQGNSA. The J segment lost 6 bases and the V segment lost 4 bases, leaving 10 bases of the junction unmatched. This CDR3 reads CASSSSWRTGGHGYTF. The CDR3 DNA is TGTGCCAGCAGCTCCAGTTGGAGGACAGGGGGCCATGGCTACACCTTC.

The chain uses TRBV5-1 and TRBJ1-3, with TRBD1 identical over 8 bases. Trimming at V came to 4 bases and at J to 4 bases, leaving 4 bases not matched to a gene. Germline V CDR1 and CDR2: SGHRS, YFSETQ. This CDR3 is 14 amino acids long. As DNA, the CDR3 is TGCGCCAGCAGCCCGGGACAGGCAGGAAACACCATATATTTT. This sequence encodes CASSPGQAGNTIYF.

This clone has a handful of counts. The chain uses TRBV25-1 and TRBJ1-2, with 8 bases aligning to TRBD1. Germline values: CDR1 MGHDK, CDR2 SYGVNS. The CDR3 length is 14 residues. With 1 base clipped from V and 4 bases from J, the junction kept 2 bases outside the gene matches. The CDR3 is CASSEWTGPYGYTF. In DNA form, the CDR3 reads TGTGCCAGCAGTGAATGGACAGGGCCCTATGGCTACACCTTC.

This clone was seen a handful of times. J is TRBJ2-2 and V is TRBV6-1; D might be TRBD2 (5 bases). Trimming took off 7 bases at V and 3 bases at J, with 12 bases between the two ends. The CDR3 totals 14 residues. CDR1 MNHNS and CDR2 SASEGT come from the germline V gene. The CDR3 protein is CASTEGKYTGELFF. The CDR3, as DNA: TGTGCCAGCACCGAGGGCAAATACACCGGGGAGCTGTTTTTT.

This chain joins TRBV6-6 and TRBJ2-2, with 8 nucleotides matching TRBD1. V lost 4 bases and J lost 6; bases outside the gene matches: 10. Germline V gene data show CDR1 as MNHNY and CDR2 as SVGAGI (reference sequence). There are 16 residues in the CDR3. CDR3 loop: CASSSEGTGESGELFF. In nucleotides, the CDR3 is TGTGCCAGCAGTTCCGAAGGGACAGGAGAATCCGGGGAGCTGTTTTTT.

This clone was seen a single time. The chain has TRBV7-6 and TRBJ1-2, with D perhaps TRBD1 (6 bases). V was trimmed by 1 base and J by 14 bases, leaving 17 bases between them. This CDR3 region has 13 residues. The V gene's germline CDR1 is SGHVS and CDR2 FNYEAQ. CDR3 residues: CASSLERGAPITF. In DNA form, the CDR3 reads TGTGCCAGCAGCTTAGAACGGGGGGCACCCATAACCTTC.

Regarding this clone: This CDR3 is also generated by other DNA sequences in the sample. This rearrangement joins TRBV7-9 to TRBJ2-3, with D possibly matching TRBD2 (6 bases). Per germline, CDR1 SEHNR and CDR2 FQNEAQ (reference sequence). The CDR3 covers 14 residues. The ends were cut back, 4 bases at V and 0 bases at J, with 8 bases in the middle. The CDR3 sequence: CASSSGGSTDTQYF. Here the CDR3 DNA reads TGTGCCAGCAGCTCCGGAGGGAGCACAGATACGCAGTATTTT.

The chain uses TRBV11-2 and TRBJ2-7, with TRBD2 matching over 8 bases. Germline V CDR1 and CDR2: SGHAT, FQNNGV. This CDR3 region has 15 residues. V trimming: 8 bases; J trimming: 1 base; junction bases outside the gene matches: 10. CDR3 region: CASRGGVSVSYEQYF. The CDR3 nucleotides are TGTGCCAGCCGGGGGGGGGTTTCTGTTTCCTACGAGCAGTACTTC.